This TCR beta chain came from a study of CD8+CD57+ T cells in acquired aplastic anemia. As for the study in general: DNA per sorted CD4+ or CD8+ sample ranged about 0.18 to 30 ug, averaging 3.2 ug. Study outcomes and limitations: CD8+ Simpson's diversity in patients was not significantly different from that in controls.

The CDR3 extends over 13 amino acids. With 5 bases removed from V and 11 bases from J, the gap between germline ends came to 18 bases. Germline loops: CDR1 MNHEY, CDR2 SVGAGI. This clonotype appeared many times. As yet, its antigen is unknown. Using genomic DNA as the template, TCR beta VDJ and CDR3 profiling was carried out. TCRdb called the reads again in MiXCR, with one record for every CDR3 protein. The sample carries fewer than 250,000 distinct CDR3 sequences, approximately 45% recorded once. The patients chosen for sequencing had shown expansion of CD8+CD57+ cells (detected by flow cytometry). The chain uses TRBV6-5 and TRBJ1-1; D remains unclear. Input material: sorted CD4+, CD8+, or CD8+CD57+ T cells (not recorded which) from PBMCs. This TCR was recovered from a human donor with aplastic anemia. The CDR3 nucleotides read TGTGCCAGCAGTGATGTACAGAACGGGTGGGCTTTCTTT. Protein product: CASSDVQNGWAFF.